What follows are 13 T cell receptor beta chains derived from one specimen sequenced in a study of T cells in Graves' hyperthyroidism and ophthalmopathy. Amplification yielded TCR beta CDR3 regions, with RNA transcripts as the source. TCR CDR3 regions were first amplified by RT-PCR with HTBI primers. TCRdb re-derived calls from the multiplex PCR reads in MiXCR, one entry per CDR3 protein. The table includes 300,000 to 450,000 distinct CDR3 sequences, more than 15% detected once. Sequenced sample: blood. The receptors shown here come from a woman aged 18-35 years with Graves' hyperthyroidism that later progressed to Graves' ophthalmopathy.

This clonotype showed up many times. V is TRBV7-9 and J is TRBJ2-3; 11 bases fit TRBD2. Germline V gene lookup returns CDR1 SEHNR and CDR2 FQNEAQ (reference sequence). With V trimmed by 3 bases and J by 0 bases, 2 bases remained unmatched. CDR3 length: 16 residues. The CDR3 nucleotides are TGTGCCAGCAGCTTGCGGACTAGCGGGAGCACAGATACGCAGTATTTT. It yields the protein CASSLRTSGSTDTQYF.

This clonotype was counted a few times. This chain uses TRBV29-1 with TRBJ2-2; tentatively, D is TRBD1 (6 bases). This CDR3 spans 14 amino acids. Germline V gives CDR1 SQVTM, CDR2 ANQGSEA. V lost 3 bases and J lost 0, with 8 bases in between. CDR3 DNA: TGCAGCGTTGAGGACAGCCCGAACACCGGGGAGCTGTTTTTT. Protein: CSVEDSPNTGELFF.

V and J are TRBV6-1 and TRBJ2-1, with TRBD2 matching 7 bases. CDR1 is MNHNS, CDR2 SASEGT, per germline. The CDR3 is 15 residues long. With V trimmed by 5 bases and J by 8 bases, 12 bases remained unmatched. The CDR3 DNA sequence: TGTGCCAGCAGTAGGACTAGTCCCTTAAGGGATGAGCAGTTCTTC. Its translation is CASSRTSPLRDEQFF.

Ten or more counts support this clonotype. The genes are TRBV20-1 and TRBJ2-5, with D perhaps being TRBD1 or TRBD2 (5 bases each). Per the germline V gene, CDR1 is DFQATT and CDR2 is SNEGSKA (reference sequence). The CDR3 is 16 residues long. Trimming cost V 3 bases and J 0 bases, with 17 bases left between them. In DNA, the CDR3 is TGCAGTGCTAGGTTTCGGGACCAGCGGTACCAAGAGACCCAGTACTTC. Encoded protein: CSARFRDQRYQETQYF.

This clonotype was detected ten times or more. The rearrangement uses TRBV29-1 and TRBJ2-3, with D tentatively TRBD1 or TRBD2 (6 bases each). V was cut by 4 bases and J by 2 bases, with 13 bases left in between. The germline gives CDR1 SQVTM, CDR2 ANQGSEA. CDR3 length: 14 residues. The CDR3: CSVAEGGFTDTQYF. The CDR3 nucleotides read TGCAGCGTTGCGGAGGGGGGCTTCACAGATACGCAGTATTTT.

This clonotype occurred a few times. The chain joins TRBV12-3 or TRBV12-4 to TRBJ2-1; TRBD1 matches at 7 bases. CDR3 length: 15 residues. Trimming cost V 5 bases and J 2 bases; bases outside gene matches: 6. The CDR3 here is CASSPNRGPYNEQFF. Here the CDR3 DNA reads TGTGCCAGCAGTCCCAACAGGGGCCCCTACAATGAGCAGTTCTTC.

This clonotype was detected only a few times. The J gene is TRBJ2-7, the V gene TRBV27; 9 positions agree with TRBD2. Germline V lookup: CDR1 MNHEY, CDR2 SMNVEV (reference sequence). This CDR3 is 15 amino acids long. Trimming at V came to 5 bases and at J to 0 bases, leaving 5 bases not matched to a gene. The DNA for the CDR3 is TGTGCCAGCAGTGCTAGCGGGATGACCTCCTACGAGCAGTACTTC. Its protein is CASSASGMTSYEQYF.

This clonotype was seen many times. This chain joins TRBV27 and TRBJ2-7; 12 bases fit TRBD2. This CDR3 comprises 15 residues. Germline V gene sequence: CDR1 MNHEY, CDR2 SMNVEV (reference sequence). V lost 3 bases to trimming and J lost 2 bases; unmatched junction nucleotides: 2. CDR3 region: CASSLGLAGAYEQYF. The CDR3 DNA reads as TGTGCCAGCAGTTTGGGACTAGCGGGCGCCTACGAGCAGTACTTC.

This clonotype was counted at least ten times. This rearrangement joins TRBV6-1 to TRBJ1-2; 8 bases line up with TRBD1. Trimming cost V 5 bases and J 6 bases; bases outside gene matches: 8. The CDR3 consists of 14 residues. Germline V CDR1 and CDR2: MNHNS, SASEGT. CDR3 in DNA: TGTGCCAGCAGTTGGACAGGGTCGACTCATGGCTACACCTTC. Protein sequence: CASSWTGSTHGYTF.

This clonotype was detected only a few times. This chain joins TRBV20-1 and TRBJ2-1; the match to TRBD2 covers 14 bases. This CDR3 region has 15 residues. V gave up 5 bases and J gave up 10 bases; unmatched junction bases: 10. The germline gives CDR1 DFQATT, CDR2 SNEGSKA (reference sequence). The CDR3 DNA is TGCAGTGCTCGCCCGGGACTAGCGGGAGACGGGGAGCAGTTCTTC. It codes for CSARPGLAGDGEQFF.

The chain recombines TRBV7-2 with TRBJ2-1, with unresolved D. Germline loops: CDR1 SGHTA, CDR2 FQGNSA. The length of the CDR3 is 16 residues. V was trimmed by 2 bases and J by 7 bases, leaving 18 bases between them. CDR3 in amino acids: CASSLYQPGRWNEQFF. In DNA form, the CDR3 reads TGTGCCAGCAGCTTATACCAACCGGGCCGCTGGAATGAGCAGTTCTTC.

The chain joins TRBV3-1 to TRBJ2-7; possibly TRBD1 or TRBD2 for D (5 bases each). The CDR3 runs 11 residues. V lost 0 bases and J 9 bases, leaving 6 bases between the germline ends. The germline gives CDR1 LGHDT, CDR2 YNNKEL (reference sequence). The CDR3 spells CASSQEGVQYF. CDR3 coding DNA: TGTGCCAGCAGCCAAGAGGGGGTGCAGTACTTC.

This clonotype was picked up many times. The chain combines TRBV12-3 or TRBV12-4 with TRBJ1-5; D is perhaps TRBD1 (6 bases). V lost 0 bases, J lost 2 bases, and 14 bases lay in between. There are 17 residues in the CDR3. The CDR3 coding sequence is TGTGCCAGCAGTTTAGCCTTATCGGGGGCGGGCAATCAGCCCCAGCATTTT. This codes for CASSLALSGAGNQPQHF.